Sequencing of this TCR beta chain was carried out in a study of CD8+CD57+ T cells in acquired aplastic anemia. Template material for TCR beta VDJ and CDR3 profiling consisted of genomic DNA. TCRdb used MiXCR to reprocess the reads, holding one entry per CDR3 protein. The sample contains approximately 150,000 distinct CDR3 sequences, 40% to 50% of which appear only once. Those patients picked for sequencing had displayed CD8+CD57+ cell expansion on flow cytometry. The CDR3 runs to 16 residues. Germline assignment: CDR1 SGHVS and CDR2 FNYEAQ. The V segment lost 5 bases and the J segment 9 bases; nucleotides outside the gene matches: 9.

This chain joins TRBV7-6 and TRBJ2-1; TRBD2 matches at 14 bases. The clonotype comes from a human donor with aplastic anemia. The sequencing input was sorted CD4+, CD8+, or CD8+CD57+ T cells (not recorded which) from PBMCs. CDR3 bases: TGTGCCAGCAGCCTTATGGGACTAGCGGGAGAGAGTGAGCAGTTCTTC. Translated: CASSLMGLAGESEQFF. The full variable domain, with the rest looked up from reference TRBV7-6 and TRBJ2-1, is GAGVSQSPRYKVTKRGQDVALRCDPISGHVSLYWYRQALGQGPEFLTYFNYEAQQDKSGLPNDRFSAERPEGSISTLTIQRTEQRDSAMYRCASSLMGLAGESEQFFGPGTRLTVL.